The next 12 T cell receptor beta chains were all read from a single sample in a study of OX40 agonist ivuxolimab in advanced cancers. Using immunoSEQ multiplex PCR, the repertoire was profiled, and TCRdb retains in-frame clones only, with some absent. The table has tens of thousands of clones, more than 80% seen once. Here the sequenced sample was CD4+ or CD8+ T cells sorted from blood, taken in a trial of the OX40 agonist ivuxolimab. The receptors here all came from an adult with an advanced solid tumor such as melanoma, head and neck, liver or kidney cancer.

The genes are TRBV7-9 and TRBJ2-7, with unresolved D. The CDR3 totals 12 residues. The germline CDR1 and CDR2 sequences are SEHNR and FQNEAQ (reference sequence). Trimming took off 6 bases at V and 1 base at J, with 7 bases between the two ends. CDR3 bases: TGTGCCAGCAGTCCTATATCCTACGAGCAGTACTTC. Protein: CASSPISYEQYF. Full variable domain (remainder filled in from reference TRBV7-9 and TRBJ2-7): DTGVSQNPRHKITKRGQNVTFRCDPISEHNRLYWYRQTLGQGPEFLTYFQNEAQLEKSRLLSDRFSAERPKGSFSTLEIQRTEQGDSAMYLCASSPISYEQYFGPGTRLTVT.

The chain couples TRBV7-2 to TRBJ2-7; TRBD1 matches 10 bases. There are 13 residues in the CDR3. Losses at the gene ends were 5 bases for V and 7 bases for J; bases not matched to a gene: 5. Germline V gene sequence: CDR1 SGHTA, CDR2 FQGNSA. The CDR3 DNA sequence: TGTGCCAGCAGCCGGGACAGGGGTTGGGAGCAGTACTTC. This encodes CASSRDRGWEQYF. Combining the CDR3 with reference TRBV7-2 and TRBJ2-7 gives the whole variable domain GAGVSQSPSNKVTEKGKDVELRCDPISGHTALYWYRQSLGQGLEFLIYFQGNSAPDKSGLPSDRFSAERTGGSVSTLTIQRTQQEDSAVYLCASSRDRGWEQYFGPGTRLTVT.

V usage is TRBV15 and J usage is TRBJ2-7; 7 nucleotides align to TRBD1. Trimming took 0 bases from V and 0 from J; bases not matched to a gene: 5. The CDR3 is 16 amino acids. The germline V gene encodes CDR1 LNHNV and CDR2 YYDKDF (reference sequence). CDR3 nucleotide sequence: TGTGCCACCAGCAGAGACACAGGGGTCCCCTCCTACGAGCAGTACTTC. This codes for CATSRDTGVPSYEQYF.

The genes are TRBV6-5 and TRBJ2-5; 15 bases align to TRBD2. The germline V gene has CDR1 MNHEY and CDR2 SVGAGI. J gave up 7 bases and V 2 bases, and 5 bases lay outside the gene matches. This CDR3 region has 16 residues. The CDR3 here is CASSYAGTSGRRTQYF. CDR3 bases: TGTGCCAGCAGTTACGCTGGGACTAGCGGGAGGCGGACCCAGTACTTC.

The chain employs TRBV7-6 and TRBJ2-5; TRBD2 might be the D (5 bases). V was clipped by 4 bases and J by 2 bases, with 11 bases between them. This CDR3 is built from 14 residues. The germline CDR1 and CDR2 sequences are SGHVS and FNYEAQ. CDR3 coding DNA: TGTGCCAGCAGCTCCAGGACTGGACAAGAGACCCAGTACTTC. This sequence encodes CASSSRTGQETQYF.

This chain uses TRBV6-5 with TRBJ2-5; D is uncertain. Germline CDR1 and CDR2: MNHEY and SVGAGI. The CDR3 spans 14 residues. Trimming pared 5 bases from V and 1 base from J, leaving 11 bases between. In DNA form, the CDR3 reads TGTGCCAGCAGTCCCCCTGGGTTCCAAGAGACCCAGTACTTC. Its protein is CASSPPGFQETQYF.

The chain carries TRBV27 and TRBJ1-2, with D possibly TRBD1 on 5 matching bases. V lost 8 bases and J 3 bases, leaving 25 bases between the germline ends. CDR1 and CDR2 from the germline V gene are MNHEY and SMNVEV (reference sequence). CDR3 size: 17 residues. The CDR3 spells CASSFSSGGGKHYGYTF. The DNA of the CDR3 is TGTGCCAGCTCCTTCTCGTCCGGGGGGGGAAAACACTATGGCTACACCTTC.

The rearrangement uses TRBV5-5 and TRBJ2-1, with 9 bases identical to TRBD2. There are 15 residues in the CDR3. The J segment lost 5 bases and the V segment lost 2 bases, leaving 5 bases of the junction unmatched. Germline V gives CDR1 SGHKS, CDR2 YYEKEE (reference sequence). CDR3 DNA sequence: TGTGCCAGCAGCTTCTTGACTAGCGGCAACAATGAGCAGTTCTTC. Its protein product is CASSFLTSGNNEQFF.

This chain's CDR3 is CGVGRDSSYEQYF. The CDR3 coding sequence is TGTGGGGTCGGGCGCGACTCCTCCTACGAGCAGTACTTC. The chain uses TRBV2 and TRBJ2-7; D is ambiguous. The CDR3 runs 13 residues. Germline V CDR1 and CDR2: SNHLY, FYNNEI. Filled out from reference TRBV2 and TRBJ2-7, the complete variable domain reads EPEVTQTPSHQVTQMGQEVILRCVPISNHLYFYWYRQILGQKVEFLVSFYNNEISEKSEIFDDQFSVERPDGSNFTLKIRSTKLEDSAMYFCGVGRDSSYEQYFGPGTRLTVT.

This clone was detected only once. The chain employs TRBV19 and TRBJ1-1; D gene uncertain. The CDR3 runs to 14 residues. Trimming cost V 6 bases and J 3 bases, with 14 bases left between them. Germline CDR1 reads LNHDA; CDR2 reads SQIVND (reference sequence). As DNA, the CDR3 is TGTGCCAGTAGACACCTTCCGGAACACACTGAAGCTTTCTTT. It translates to CASRHLPEHTEAFF.

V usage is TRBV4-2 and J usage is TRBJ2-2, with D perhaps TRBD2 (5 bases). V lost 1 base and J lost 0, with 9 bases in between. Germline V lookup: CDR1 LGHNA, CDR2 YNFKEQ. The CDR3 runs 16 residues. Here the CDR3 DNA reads TGTGCCAGCAGCCAAGTGCAAGCGGCGAACACCGGGGAGCTGTTTTTT. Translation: CASSQVQAANTGELFF.

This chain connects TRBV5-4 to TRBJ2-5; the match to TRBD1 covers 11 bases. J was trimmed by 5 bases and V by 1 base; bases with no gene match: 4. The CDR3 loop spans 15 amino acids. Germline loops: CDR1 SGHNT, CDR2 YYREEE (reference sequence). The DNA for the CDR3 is TGTGCCAGCAGCTTGCCGGGACAGGGGGGGGAGACCCAGTACTTC. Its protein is CASSLPGQGGETQYF.